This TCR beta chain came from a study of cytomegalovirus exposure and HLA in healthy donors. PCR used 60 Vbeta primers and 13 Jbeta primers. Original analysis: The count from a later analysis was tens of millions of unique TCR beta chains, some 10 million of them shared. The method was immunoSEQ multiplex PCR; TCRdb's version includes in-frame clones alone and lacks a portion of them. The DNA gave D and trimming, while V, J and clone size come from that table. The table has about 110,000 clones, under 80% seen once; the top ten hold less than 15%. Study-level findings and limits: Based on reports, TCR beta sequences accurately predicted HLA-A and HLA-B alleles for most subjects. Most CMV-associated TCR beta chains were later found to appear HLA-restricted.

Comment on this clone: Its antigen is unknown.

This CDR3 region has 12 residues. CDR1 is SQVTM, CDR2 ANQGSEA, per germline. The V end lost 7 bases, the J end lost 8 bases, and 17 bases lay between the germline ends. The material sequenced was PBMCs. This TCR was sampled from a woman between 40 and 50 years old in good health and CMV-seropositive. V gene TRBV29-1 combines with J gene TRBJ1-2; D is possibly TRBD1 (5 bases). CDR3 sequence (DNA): TGCAGCGCCGACTCCAGGGTAGGAGGCTACACCTTC. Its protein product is CSADSRVGGYTF.